Listed below are T cell receptor beta chains from one sample, sequenced in a study of T cells after yellow fever vaccination. One entry per CDR3 protein, called by TCRdb with MiXCR from the 5' RACE reads. The sample has about 210,000 distinct CDR3 sequences, 3% to 3.5% seen once; the top ten hold around 3%. Sequencing used CD4+ T cells sorted from PBMCs, obtained 10 days after the yellow fever booster vaccination. Receptors were obtained from a man aged 18 to 30 who received the YFV17D yellow fever vaccine. Both conserved end residues are part of each CDR3.

cdr3_length | v_call | cdr3_aa
16 | TRBV5-5 | CASSSELTALNTEAFF
18 | TRBV20-1 | CSVPVRPRDRPNTGELFF
13 | TRBV12-3/TRBV12-4 | CASSLVAPTEAFF
16 | TRBV6-2/TRBV6-3 | CASREAGRRINSPLHF
13 | TRBV19 | CASSIQGNYGYTF
15 | TRBV5-1 | CASSDLTGGAETQYF
15 | TRBV19 | CASTTTIRRDQPQHF
17 | TRBV15 | CATSRDLGQGLNYGYTF
15 | TRBV18 | CASSPIGTVGETQYF
15 | TRBV6-1 | CASSPGLPQGQPQHF
16 | TRBV24-1 | CATSERYRGRYNEQFF
15 | TRBV7-2 | CASSGRARHGTEAFF
14 | TRBV7-9 | CASSLRGVRNEQFF
12 | TRBV3-1 | CASSQTGQPQHF
17 | TRBV7-2 | CASTRGRLDWNTGELFF
19 | TRBV7-8 | CASSLRPGLAGGAGETQYF
14 | TRBV20-1 | CSARPSGRNTEAFF
11 | TRBV20-1 | CSARGGKGYTF
13 | TRBV6-5 | CASINTGGTEAFF
15 | TRBV6-5 | CASSYSGTRALEQFF
14 | TRBV9 | CASSVDPAGNTIYF
15 | TRBV5-1 | CASSFLAGMNTEAFF
15 | TRBV5-4 | CASSKQQGMNTEAFF
13 | TRBV27 | CASSFGPSYEQYF
17 | TRBV3-1 | CASSQEGQGLGTGELFF
14 | TRBV28 | CASSQGGGRTEAFF
14 | TRBV3-1 | CASSQDLTPGELFF